The following is a TCR beta chain sequence with its context. CDR3 length: 17 residues. Per germline, CDR1 KGHSH and CDR2 LQKENI. Trimming took 2 bases from V and 2 from J; bases not matched to a gene: 5. This sample was taken from a study of ipilimumab plus nivolumab after autologous stem cell transplantation. The assay was immunoSEQ multiplex PCR, and TCRdb's table has in-frame clones only and misses some. The sample includes some 43,000 clones, roughly 88% of them seen just once. Sample: PBMCs, taken in a trial of ipilimumab plus nivolumab as post-transplant consolidation. This sequence was found in a male donor with multiple myeloma. The genes are TRBV18 and TRBJ2-2, with 10 bases fitting TRBD1. CDR3 DNA: TGTGCCAGCTCACCAAGTGGGACAGGGGTCAACACCGGGGAGCTGTTTTTT. Translation gives CASSPSGTGVNTGELFF.